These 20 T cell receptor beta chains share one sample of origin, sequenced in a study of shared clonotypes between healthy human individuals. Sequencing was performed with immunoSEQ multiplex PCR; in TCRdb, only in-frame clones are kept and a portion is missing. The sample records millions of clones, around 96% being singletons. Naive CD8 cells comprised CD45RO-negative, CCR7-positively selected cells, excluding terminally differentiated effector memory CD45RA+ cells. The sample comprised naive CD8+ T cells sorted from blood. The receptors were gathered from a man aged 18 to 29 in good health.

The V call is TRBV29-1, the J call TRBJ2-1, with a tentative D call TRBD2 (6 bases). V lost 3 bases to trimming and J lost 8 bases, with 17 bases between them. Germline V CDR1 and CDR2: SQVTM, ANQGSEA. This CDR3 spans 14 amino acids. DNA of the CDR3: TGCAGCGTTGACAGTAGCGGCCTCCGGTATGAGCAGTTCTTC. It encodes CSVDSSGLRYEQFF.

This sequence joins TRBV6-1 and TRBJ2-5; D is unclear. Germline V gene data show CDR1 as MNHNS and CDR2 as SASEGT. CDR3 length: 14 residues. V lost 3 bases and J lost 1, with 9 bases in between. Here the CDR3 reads CASSESAIQETQYF. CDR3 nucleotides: TGTGCCAGCAGTGAGTCGGCTATCCAAGAGACCCAGTACTTC.

CDR3: CASRLMGYGLTEAFF. In nucleotides, the CDR3 is TGTGCCAGCAGGTTAATGGGCTATGGTCTGACTGAAGCTTTCTTT. The V call is TRBV28, the J call TRBJ1-1; no definite D call. Germline V gene sequence: CDR1 MDHEN, CDR2 SYDVKM. Trimming left V 6 bases short and J 5 bases short, with 19 bases between. This CDR3 has 15 residues. Complete variable domain (other parts from reference TRBV28 and TRBJ1-1): DVKVTQSSRYLVKRTGEKVFLECVQDMDHENMFWYRQDPGLGLRLIYFSYDVKMKEKGDIPEGYSVSREKKERFSLILESASTNQTSMYLCASRLMGYGLTEAFFGQGTRLTVV.

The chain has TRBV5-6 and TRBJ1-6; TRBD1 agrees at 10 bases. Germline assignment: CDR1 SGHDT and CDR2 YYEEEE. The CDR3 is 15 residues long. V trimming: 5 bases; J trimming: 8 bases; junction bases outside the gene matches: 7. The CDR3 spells CASRKRQGADSPLHF. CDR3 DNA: TGTGCCAGCAGAAAACGACAGGGGGCGGATTCACCCCTCCACTTT.

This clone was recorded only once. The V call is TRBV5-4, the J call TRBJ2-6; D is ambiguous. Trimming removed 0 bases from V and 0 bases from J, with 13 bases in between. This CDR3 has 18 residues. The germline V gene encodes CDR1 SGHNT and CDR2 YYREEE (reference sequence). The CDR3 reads CASSLGDSLISGANVLTF. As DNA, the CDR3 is TGTGCCAGCAGCTTGGGTGACTCTTTAATCTCTGGGGCCAACGTCCTGACTTTC.

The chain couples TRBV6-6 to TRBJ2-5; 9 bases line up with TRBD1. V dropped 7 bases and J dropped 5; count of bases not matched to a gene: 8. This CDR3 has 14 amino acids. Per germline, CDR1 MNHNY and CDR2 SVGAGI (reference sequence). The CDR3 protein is CASTYRGRLETQYF. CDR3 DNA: TGTGCCAGCACGTACAGGGGGCGCTTGGAGACCCAGTACTTC.

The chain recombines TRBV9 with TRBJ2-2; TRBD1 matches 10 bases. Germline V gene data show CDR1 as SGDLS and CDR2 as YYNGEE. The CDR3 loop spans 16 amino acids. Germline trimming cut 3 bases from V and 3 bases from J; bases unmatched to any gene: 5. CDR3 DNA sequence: TGTGCCAGCAGCGCAAGGGACAGGGGATACACCGGGGAGCTGTTTTTT. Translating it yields CASSARDRGYTGELFF.

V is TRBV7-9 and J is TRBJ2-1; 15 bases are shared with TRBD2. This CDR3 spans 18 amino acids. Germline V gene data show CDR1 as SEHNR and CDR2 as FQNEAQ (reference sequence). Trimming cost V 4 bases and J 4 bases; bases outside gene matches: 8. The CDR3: CASSSTGLAGGLYNEQFF. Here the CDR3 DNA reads TGTGCCAGCAGCTCGACGGGACTAGCGGGGGGCCTATACAATGAGCAGTTCTTC.

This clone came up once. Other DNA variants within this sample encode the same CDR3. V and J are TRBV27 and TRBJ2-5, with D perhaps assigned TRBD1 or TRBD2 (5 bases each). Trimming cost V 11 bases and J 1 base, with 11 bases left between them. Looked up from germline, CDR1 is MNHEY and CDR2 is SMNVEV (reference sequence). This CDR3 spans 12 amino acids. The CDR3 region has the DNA TGTGCCTCTGGGGGAGTCCAAGAGACCCAGTACTTC. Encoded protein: CASGGVQETQYF.

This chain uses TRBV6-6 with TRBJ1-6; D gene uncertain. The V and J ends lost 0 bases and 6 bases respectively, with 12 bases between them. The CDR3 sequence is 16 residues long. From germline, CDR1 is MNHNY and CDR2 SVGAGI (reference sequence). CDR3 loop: CASSYSVEGTNSPLHF. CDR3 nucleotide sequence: TGTGCCAGCAGTTACTCGGTTGAGGGAACTAATTCACCCCTCCACTTT.

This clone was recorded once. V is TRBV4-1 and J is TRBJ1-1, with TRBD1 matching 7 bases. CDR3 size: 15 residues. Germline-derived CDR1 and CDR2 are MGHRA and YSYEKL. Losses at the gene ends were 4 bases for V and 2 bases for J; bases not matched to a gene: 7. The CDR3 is CASSPLGDSNTEAFF. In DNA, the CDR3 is TGCGCCAGCAGCCCATTAGGGGACAGCAACACTGAAGCTTTCTTT.

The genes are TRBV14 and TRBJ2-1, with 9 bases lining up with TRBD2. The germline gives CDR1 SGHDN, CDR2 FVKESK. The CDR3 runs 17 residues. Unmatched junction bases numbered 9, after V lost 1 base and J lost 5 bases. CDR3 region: CASSQVESLAGNNEQFF. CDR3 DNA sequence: TGTGCCAGCAGCCAAGTTGAATCCCTAGCGGGGAACAATGAGCAGTTCTTC.

CDR3 in amino acids: CASSRPTELSIDTQYF. The CDR3 coding sequence is TGCGCCAGCAGTCGGCCCACCGAACTCTCCATCGATACGCAGTATTTT. The genes are TRBV4-3 and TRBJ2-3; D call uncertain. V was trimmed by 6 bases and J by 6 bases, leaving 22 bases between them. Germline-derived CDR1 and CDR2 are LGHNA and YSLEER. The CDR3 has 16 residues.

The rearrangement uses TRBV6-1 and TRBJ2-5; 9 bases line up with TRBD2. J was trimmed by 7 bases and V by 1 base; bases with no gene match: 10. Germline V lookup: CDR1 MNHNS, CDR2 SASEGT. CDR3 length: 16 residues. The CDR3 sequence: CASSEGSGGPKLTQYF. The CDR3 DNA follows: TGTGCCAGCAGTGAAGGTAGCGGGGGCCCCAAGTTGACCCAGTACTTC.

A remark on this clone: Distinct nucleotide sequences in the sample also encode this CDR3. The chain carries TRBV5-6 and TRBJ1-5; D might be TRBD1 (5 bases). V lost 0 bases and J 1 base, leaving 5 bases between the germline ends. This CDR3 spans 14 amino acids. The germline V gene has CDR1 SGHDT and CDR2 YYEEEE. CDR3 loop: CASSLAGSNQPQHF. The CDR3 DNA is TGTGCCAGCAGCTTGGCAGGGAGCAATCAGCCCCAGCATTTT. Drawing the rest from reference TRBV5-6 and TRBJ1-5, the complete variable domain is DAGVTQSPTHLIKTRGQQVTLRCSPKSGHDTVSWYQQALGQGPQFIFQYYEEEERQRGNFPDRFSGHQFPNYSSELNVNALLLGDSALYLCASSLAGSNQPQHFGDGTRLSIL.

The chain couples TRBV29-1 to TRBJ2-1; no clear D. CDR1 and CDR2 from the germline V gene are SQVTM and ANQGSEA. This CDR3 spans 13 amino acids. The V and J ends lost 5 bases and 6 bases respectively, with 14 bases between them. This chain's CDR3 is CSVPRVPSNEQFF. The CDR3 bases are TGCAGCGTTCCGAGAGTGCCCTCCAATGAGCAGTTCTTC.

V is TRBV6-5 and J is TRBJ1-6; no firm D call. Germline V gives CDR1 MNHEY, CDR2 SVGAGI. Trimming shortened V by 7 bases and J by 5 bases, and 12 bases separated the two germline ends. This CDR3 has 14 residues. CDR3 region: CASTQWPDNSPLHF. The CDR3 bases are TGTGCCAGCACCCAGTGGCCGGATAATTCACCCCTCCACTTT.

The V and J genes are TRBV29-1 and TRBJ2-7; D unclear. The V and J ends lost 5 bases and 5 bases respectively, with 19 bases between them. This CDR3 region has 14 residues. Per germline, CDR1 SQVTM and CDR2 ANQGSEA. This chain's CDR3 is CSVIFFSAPHEQYF. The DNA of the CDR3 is TGCAGCGTTATATTCTTTTCGGCGCCCCACGAGCAGTACTTC.

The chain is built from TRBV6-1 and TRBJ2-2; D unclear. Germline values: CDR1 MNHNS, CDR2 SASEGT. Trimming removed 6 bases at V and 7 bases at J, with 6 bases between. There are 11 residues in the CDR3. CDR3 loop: CASRDVGELFF. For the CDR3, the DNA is TGTGCCAGCAGGGACGTCGGGGAGCTGTTTTTT.

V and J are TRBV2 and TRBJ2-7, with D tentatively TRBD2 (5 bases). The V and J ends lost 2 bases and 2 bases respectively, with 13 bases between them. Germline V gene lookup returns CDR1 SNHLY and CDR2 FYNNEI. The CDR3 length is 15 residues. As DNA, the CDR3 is TGTGCCAGCAGTGAAAGCGGCCCTCAACCCTACGAGCAGTACTTC. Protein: CASSESGPQPYEQYF.